The clone carrying this T cell receptor beta chain has only a few counts. This sample is drawn from a study of T cells after yellow fever vaccination. The CDR3 loop spans 15 amino acids. V was cut by 1 base and J by 9 bases, with 13 bases left in between. CDR1 MGHRA and CDR2 YSYEKL come from the germline V gene. Template-switching 5'RACE yielded the TCR cDNA; a universal primer site and UMIs were added in the process. TCRdb reprocessed the 5' RACE reads via MiXCR and lists one record per CDR3 protein. The repertoire has some 160,000 distinct CDR3 sequences, 6% to 7.5% of them found once; the top ten carry more than 2.5%.

This clonotype was sampled from a young man who received the YFV17D yellow fever vaccine. Sequenced here: CD4+ T cells sorted from PBMCs, sampled 5 days after the first yellow fever vaccination. The chain recombines TRBV4-1 with TRBJ1-6, with D maybe TRBD1 (5 bases). The DNA for the CDR3 is TGCGCCAGCAGCCAAGTGTTAGGGGTGGGTTCACCCCTCCACTTT. This sequence encodes CASSQVLGVGSPLHF.